What follows are 14 T cell receptor beta chains derived from one specimen sequenced in a study of PD-1 blockade in mismatch repair-deficient tumors. Sequencing used immunoSEQ multiplex PCR; TCRdb keeps in-frame clones, though not all of them. The data contain around 100,000 clones, 60% to 85% of them singletons. Sequenced material: peripheral blood, taken approximately 14 months after starting pembrolizumab. Every receptor here comes from an adult with mismatch repair-deficient cancer.

In this sample, this clone turned up once. The genes are TRBV6-6 and TRBJ2-7; D is possibly TRBD2 (6 bases). The germline V gene encodes CDR1 MNHNY and CDR2 SVGAGI (reference sequence). Deletions cut 7 bases from V and 5 bases from J, with 9 bases between. The CDR3 consists of 11 residues. The CDR3 reads CASTRRDEQYF. The CDR3 region has the DNA TGTGCCAGCACTCGGAGGGACGAGCAGTACTTC.

This clone was detected only once. The genes are TRBV19 and TRBJ1-3; D gene unclear. Deletions cut 8 bases from V and 0 bases from J, with 14 bases between. Per germline, CDR1 LNHDA and CDR2 SQIVND (reference sequence). CDR3 length: 15 amino acids. This CDR3 is CASCLKALSGNTIYF. DNA for the CDR3: TGTGCCAGTTGTCTCAAGGCCCTCTCTGGAAACACCATATATTTT.

The V and J genes are TRBV11-2 and TRBJ2-5, with 7 nucleotides matching TRBD2. The CDR3 spans 16 residues. Trimming took 6 bases from V and 3 from J; bases not matched to a gene: 13. CDR1 and CDR2 (germline): SGHAT, FQNNGV. The CDR3 DNA reads as TGTGCCAGCAGTCCAATCGCCGCTAGCGGTGAAGAGACCCAGTACTTC. This translates into CASSPIAASGEETQYF.

The CDR3 sequence: CASSAAMGREAFF. CDR3 DNA sequence: TGTGCCAGCAGTGCCGCGATGGGGAGGGAGGCTTTCTTT. This chain joins TRBV6-4 and TRBJ1-1; D uncertain. Germline-derived CDR1 and CDR2 are MRHNA and SNTAGT. CDR3 length: 13 amino acids. V shed 4 bases and J shed 11 bases, with 17 bases lying between them.

The gene calls are TRBV18 and TRBJ1-4; D not certain. The CDR3 consists of 12 residues. Trimming removed 6 bases at V and 7 bases at J, with 9 bases between. Germline V lookup: CDR1 KGHSH, CDR2 LQKENI. CDR3 DNA sequence: TGTGCCAGCTCGTCACCCAGTGAAAAACTGTTTTTT. Its protein product is CASSSPSEKLFF.

This chain joins TRBV7-9 and TRBJ2-7; no clear D. The CDR3 extends over 14 amino acids. Germline lookup yields CDR1 SEHNR and CDR2 FQNEAQ (reference sequence). Trimming removed 1 base from V and 2 bases from J, with 9 bases in between. CDR3 nucleotides: TGTGCCAGCAGCTTAGATGGTCAGACCTACGAGCAGTACTTC. Protein sequence: CASSLDGQTYEQYF.

The V gene is TRBV30, the J gene TRBJ2-7, with 9 bases matching TRBD2. V lost 4 bases to trimming and J lost 5 bases; unmatched junction nucleotides: 9. Germline-derived CDR1 and CDR2 are GTSNPN and SVGIG (reference sequence). The CDR3 extends over 14 amino acids. DNA of the CDR3: TGTGCCTGGAATCTAGCGGGGCCCCGAGACGAGCAGTACTTC. This gives the protein CAWNLAGPRDEQYF.

The chain employs TRBV20-1 and TRBJ2-3; D gene uncertain. Trimming shortened V by 7 bases and J by 0 bases, and 5 bases separated the two germline ends. This CDR3 region has 11 residues. Germline assignment: CDR1 DFQATT and CDR2 SNEGSKA (reference sequence). CDR3 sequence reads: CSGESTDTQYF. The CDR3, as DNA: TGCAGTGGAGAGAGCACAGATACGCAGTATTTT.

This clone has only one observation. The rearrangement links TRBV23-1 to TRBJ2-6; no firm D call. TRBV23-1 is noted as an ORF with a role that remains uncertain. The CDR3 spans 16 residues. V lost 0 bases and J 3 bases, leaving 9 bases between the germline ends. CDR3 sequence: CASSQSNGYGANVLTF. The CDR3 bases are TGCGCCAGCAGTCAATCTAACGGATATGGGGCCAACGTCCTGACTTTC.

The chain recombines TRBV11-3 with TRBJ2-3; possible D gene TRBD2, 5 bases. The V and J ends lost 3 bases and 1 base respectively, with 8 bases between them. CDR3 size: 14 residues. Germline V gene lookup returns CDR1 SGHNT and CDR2 YENEEA. Written as DNA, the CDR3 is TGTGCCAGCAGCTTTCGGACTCGCACAGATACGCAGTATTTT. Translation: CASSFRTRTDTQYF.

The chain carries TRBV28 and TRBJ2-2; tentative D call: TRBD1 (6 bases). Germline values: CDR1 MDHEN, CDR2 SYDVKM. Trimming took 7 bases from V and 2 from J, leaving 17 bases between them. The CDR3 is 16 amino acids. The CDR3 sequence is CASKNSGTLNTGELFF. CDR3 nucleotide sequence: TGTGCCAGCAAGAACTCCGGGACATTAAACACCGGGGAGCTGTTTTTT.

The CDR3 bases are TGTGCCAGTAGTATCGACAGCTTCTCGGAGACCCAGTACTTC. It specifies CASSIDSFSETQYF. The V and J genes are TRBV19 and TRBJ2-5, with D perhaps matching TRBD1 (5 bases). Germline CDR1 and CDR2: LNHDA and SQIVND (reference sequence). V dropped 3 bases and J dropped 5 bases, with 13 bases sitting between them. The CDR3 has 14 amino acids.

This rearrangement joins TRBV5-1 to TRBJ2-3, with D maybe TRBD2 (5 bases). This CDR3 has 15 amino acids. V was clipped by 0 bases and J by 4 bases, with 12 bases between them. CDR1 and CDR2 (germline): SGHRS, YFSETQ. CDR3 DNA: TGCGCCAGCAGCTTGGGAGGGAGTGTGGCAGATACGCAGTATTTT. Translated: CASSLGGSVADTQYF.

This sequence joins TRBV30 and TRBJ1-1; the D gene is possibly TRBD1 (5 bases). Germline loops: CDR1 GTSNPN, CDR2 SVGIG (reference sequence). This CDR3 has 13 residues. V lost 5 bases and J lost 5, with 15 bases in between. In nucleotides, the CDR3 is TGTGCCTGGGACCAGGGAGGGATGACTGAAGCTTTCTTT. Its protein is CAWDQGGMTEAFF.